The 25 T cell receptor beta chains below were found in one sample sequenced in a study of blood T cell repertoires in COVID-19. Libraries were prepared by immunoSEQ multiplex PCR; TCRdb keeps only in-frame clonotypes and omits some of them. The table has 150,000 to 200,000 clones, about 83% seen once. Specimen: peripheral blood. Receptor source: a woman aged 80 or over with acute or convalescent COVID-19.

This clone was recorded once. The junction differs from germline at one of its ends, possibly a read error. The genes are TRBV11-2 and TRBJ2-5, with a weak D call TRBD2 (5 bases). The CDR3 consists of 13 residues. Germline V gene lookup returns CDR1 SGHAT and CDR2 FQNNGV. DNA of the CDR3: TGTACCAGCAGATCACTGTCGGGGGAGACCCAGTACTTC. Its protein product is CTSRSLSGETQYF.

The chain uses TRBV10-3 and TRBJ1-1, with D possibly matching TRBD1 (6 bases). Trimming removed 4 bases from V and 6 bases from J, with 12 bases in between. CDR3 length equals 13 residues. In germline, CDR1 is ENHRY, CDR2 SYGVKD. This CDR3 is CAISVTGIPEAFF. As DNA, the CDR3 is TGTGCCATCAGTGTAACAGGGATCCCTGAAGCTTTCTTT.

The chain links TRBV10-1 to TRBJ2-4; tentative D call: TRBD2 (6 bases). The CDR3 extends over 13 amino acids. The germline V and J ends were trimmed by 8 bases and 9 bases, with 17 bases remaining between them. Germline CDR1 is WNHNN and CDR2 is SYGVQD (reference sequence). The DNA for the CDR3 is TGCGCCAGCGCTCGGCGGCAGGGAGGCATTCAGTACTTC. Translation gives CASARRQGGIQYF.

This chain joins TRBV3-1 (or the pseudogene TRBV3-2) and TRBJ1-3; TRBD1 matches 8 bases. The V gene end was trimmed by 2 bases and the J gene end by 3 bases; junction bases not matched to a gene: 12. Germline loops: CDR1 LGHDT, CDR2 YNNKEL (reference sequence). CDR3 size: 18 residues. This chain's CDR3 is CASSQSPATGVSGNTIYF. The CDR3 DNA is TGTGCCAGCAGCCAATCCCCCGCGACAGGGGTGAGTGGAAACACCATATATTTT.

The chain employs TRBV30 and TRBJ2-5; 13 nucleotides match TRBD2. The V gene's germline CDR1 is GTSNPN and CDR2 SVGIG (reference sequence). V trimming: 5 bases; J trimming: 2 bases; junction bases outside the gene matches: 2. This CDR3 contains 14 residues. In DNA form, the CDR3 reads TGTGCCTGGGGACTAGCGGGGGTTCAAGAGACCCAGTACTTC. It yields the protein CAWGLAGVQETQYF. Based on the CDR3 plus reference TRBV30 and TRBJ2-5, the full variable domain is SQTIHQWPATLVQPVGSPLSLECTVEGTSNPNLYWYRQAAGRGLQLLFYSVGIGQISSEVPQNLSASRPQDRQFILSSKKLLLSDSGFYLCAWGLAGVQETQYFGPGTRLLVL.

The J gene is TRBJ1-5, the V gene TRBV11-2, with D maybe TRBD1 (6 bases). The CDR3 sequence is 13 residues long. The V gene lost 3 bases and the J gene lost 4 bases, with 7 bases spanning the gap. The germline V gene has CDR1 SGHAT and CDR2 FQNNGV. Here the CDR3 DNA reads TGTGCCAGCAGCTTTACAGGGAATCAGCCCCAGCATTTT. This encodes CASSFTGNQPQHF.

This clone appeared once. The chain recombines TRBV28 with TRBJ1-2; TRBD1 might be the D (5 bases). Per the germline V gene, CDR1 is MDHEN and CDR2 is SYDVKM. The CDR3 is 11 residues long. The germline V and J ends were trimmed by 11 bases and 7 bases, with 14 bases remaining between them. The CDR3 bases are TGTGCCGCGGGGCGAGAGGGTGGCTACACCTTC. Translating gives CAAGREGGYTF.

The CDR3 nucleotides are TGTGCCAGCAGCTCACAGGGGGTCAACACCATATATTTT. Protein product: CASSSQGVNTIYF. The gene calls are TRBV11-2 and TRBJ1-3; the match to TRBD1 covers 8 bases. Per germline, CDR1 SGHAT and CDR2 FQNNGV. This CDR3 has 13 residues. V trimming: 4 bases; J trimming: 7 bases; junction bases outside the gene matches: 3. The entire variable domain, with the rest obtained from reference TRBV11-2 and TRBJ1-3, is as follows: EAGVAQSPRYKIIEKRQSVAFWCNPISGHATLYWYQQILGQGPKLLIQFQNNGVVDDSQLPKDRFSAERLKGVDSTLKIQPAKLEDSAVYLCASSSQGVNTIYFGEGSWLTVV.

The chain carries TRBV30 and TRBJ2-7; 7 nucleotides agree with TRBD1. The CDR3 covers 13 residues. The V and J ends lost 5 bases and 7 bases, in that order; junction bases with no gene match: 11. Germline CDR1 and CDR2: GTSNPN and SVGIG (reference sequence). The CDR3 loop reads CAWQRTGDGEQYF. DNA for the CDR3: TGTGCCTGGCAACGTACAGGGGATGGGGAGCAGTACTTC.

The CDR3 DNA follows: TGTGCCAGCAGTTACACAGTCGGGCAGGGAGCTTTCTTT. Amino acids: CASSYTVGQGAFF. The J gene is TRBJ1-1, the V gene TRBV6-5; D might be TRBD1 (5 bases). The CDR3 is 13 residues long. V shed 2 bases and J shed 10 bases, with 14 bases lying between them. The germline gives CDR1 MNHEY, CDR2 SVGAGI.

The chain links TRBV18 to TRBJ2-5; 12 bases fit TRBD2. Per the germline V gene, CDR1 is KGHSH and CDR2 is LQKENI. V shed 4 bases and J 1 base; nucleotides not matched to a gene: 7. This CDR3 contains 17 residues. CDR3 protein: CASSLLAGGPGQETQYF. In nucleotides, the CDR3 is TGTGCCAGCTCACTTCTAGCGGGAGGGCCCGGCCAAGAGACCCAGTACTTC.

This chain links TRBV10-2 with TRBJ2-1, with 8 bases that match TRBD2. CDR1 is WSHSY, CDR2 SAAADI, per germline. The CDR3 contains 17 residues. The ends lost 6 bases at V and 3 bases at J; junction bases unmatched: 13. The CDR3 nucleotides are TGCGCCAGCAGCCCTCGGGGAGCGGGAGTGGTCTACAATGAGCAGTTCTTC. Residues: CASSPRGAGVVYNEQFF.

CDR3 bases: TGTGCCAGCAGCTTGGCGGGGGGCGAGCAGTACTTC. Translating gives CASSLAGGEQYF. V and J are TRBV5-5 and TRBJ2-7, with TRBD2 matching 7 bases. The V and J ends lost 0 bases and 6 bases, in that order; junction bases with no gene match: 0. Germline CDR1 is SGHKS and CDR2 is YYEKEE (reference sequence). The CDR3 is 12 amino acids.

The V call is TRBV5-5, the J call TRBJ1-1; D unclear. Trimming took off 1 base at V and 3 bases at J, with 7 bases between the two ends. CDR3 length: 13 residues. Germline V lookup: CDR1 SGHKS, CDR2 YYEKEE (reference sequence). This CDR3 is CASSLYRDTEAFF. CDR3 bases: TGTGCCAGCAGCTTGTACCGGGACACTGAAGCTTTCTTT.

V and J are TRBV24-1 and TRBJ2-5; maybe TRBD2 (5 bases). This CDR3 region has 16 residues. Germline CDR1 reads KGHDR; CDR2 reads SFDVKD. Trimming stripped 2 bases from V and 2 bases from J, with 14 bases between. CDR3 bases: TGTGCCACCAGTGATTCGGGGAATTCAGGTCAAGAGACCCAGTACTTC. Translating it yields CATSDSGNSGQETQYF.

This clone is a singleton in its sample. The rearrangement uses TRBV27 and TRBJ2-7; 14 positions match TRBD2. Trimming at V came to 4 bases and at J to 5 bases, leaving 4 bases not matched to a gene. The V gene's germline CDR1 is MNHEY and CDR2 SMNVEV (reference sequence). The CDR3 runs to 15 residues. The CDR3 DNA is TGTGCCAGCAGTTCCAGACTAGCGGGAGGGCACGAGCAGTACTTC. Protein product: CASSSRLAGGHEQYF.

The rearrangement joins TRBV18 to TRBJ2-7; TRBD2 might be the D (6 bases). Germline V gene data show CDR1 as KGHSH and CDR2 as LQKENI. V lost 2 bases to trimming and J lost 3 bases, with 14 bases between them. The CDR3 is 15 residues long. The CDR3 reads CASSPTAGTYYEQYF. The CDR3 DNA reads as TGTGCCAGCTCACCAACGGCGGGAACCTACTACGAGCAGTACTTC. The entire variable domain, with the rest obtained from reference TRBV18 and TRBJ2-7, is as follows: NAGVMQNPRHLVRRRGQEARLRCSPMKGHSHVYWYRQLPEEGLKFMVYLQKENIIDESGMPKERFSAEFPKEGPSILRIQQVVRGDSAAYFCASSPTAGTYYEQYFGPGTRLTVT.

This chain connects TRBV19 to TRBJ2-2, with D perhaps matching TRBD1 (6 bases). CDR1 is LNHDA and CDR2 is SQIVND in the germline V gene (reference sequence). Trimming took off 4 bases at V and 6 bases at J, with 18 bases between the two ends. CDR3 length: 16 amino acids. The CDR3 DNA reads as TGTGCCAGTAGTACCCAACAGGGAATACGGGCCGGGGAGCTGTTTTTT. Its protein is CASSTQQGIRAGELFF.

Here the CDR3 DNA reads TGTGCCAGCAGCGTAGCGGGGGTCACCGGGGAGCTGTTTTTT. Its translation: CASSVAGVTGELFF. The chain employs TRBV9 and TRBJ2-2; D may be TRBD2 (6 bases). This CDR3 spans 14 amino acids. From germline, CDR1 is SGDLS and CDR2 YYNGEE. V was trimmed by 0 bases and J by 4 bases, leaving 7 bases between them.

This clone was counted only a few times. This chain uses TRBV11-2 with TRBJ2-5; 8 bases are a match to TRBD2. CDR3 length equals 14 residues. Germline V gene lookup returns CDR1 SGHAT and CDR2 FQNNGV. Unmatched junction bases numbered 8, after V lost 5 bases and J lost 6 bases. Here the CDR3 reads CASSIPGLGKTQYF. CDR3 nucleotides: TGTGCCAGCAGCATCCCGGGACTAGGGAAGACCCAGTACTTC.

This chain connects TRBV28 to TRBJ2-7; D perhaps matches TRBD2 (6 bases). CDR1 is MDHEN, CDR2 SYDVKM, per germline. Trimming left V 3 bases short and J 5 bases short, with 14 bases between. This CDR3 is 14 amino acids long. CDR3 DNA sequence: TGTGCCAGCAGTTTTGGGGGGACTGGAAACGAGCAGTACTTC. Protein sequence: CASSFGGTGNEQYF.

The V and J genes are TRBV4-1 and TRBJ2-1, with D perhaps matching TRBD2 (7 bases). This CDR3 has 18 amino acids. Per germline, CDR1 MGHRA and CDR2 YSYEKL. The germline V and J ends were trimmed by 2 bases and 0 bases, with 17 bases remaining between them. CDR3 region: CASSQNLGAGASYNEQFF. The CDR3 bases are TGCGCCAGCAGCCAAAACCTTGGTGCGGGGGCCTCCTACAATGAGCAGTTCTTC.

The CDR3 is CASRPPGHRSYNEQFF. The CDR3, as DNA: TGTGCCAGTAGACCTCCGGGACACCGCTCCTACAATGAGCAGTTCTTC. The chain combines TRBV19 with TRBJ2-1; D may be TRBD1 (6 bases). Germline lookup yields CDR1 LNHDA and CDR2 SQIVND (reference sequence). The CDR3 is made up of 16 amino acids. The V and J ends lost 6 bases and 0 bases respectively, with 15 bases between them.

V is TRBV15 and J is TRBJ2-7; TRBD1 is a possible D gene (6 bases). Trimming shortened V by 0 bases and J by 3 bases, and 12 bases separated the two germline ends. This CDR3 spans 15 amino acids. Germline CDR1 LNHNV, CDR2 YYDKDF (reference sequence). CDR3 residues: CATSRDGQRSYEQYF. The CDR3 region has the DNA TGTGCCACCAGCAGAGACGGACAGCGGAGCTACGAGCAGTACTTC.

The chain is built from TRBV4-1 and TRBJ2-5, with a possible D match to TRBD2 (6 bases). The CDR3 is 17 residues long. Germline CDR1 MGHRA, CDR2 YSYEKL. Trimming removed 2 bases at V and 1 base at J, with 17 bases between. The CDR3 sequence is CASSQRLAAGSQETQYF. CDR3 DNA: TGCGCCAGCAGCCAACGGTTAGCGGCAGGGTCCCAAGAGACCCAGTACTTC.